These 24 T cell receptor beta chains share one sample of origin, sequenced in a study of blood T cells in healthy people across ages. PCR was performed a second time for about 7 to 11 cycles using a sample-barcoded 5' primer and a J-beta primer mix. TCRdb redid the calling of the 5' RACE reads with MiXCR, one entry per CDR3 protein. Counted here are approximately 830,000 distinct CDR3 sequences, around two thirds occurring once; the ten biggest clones make up 25% to 35%. Material for sequencing was blood. These receptors all come from a man aged 25-45 years in good health.

This clonotype was picked up a small number of times. The genes are TRBV3-1 and TRBJ2-1, with TRBD2 matching 12 bases. The CDR3 totals 14 residues. Germline V gene data show CDR1 as LGHDT and CDR2 as YNNKEL (reference sequence). V lost 11 bases, J lost 7 bases, and 9 bases stayed unmatched. The CDR3 coding sequence is TGTGCCTCGCGACTAGCGGGGGTCAGGAATGAGCAGTTCTTC. Amino acids: CASRLAGVRNEQFF.

This clonotype was seen a handful of times. This chain links TRBV20-1 with TRBJ1-5; TRBD1 matches 9 bases. The V gene end was trimmed by 3 bases and the J gene end by 7 bases; junction bases not matched to a gene: 7. This CDR3 spans 14 amino acids. Germline values: CDR1 DFQATT, CDR2 SNEGSKA (reference sequence). The CDR3 DNA sequence: TGCAGTGCTAGCTTCGGACAGGGGTTCCAGCCCCAGCATTTT. Amino acids: CSASFGQGFQPQHF.

This chain's CDR3 is CASSFPQGRAEAFF. CDR3 DNA: TGTGCCAGCAGCTTCCCACAGGGGAGGGCTGAAGCTTTCTTT. This rearrangement joins TRBV21-1 to TRBJ1-1; the DNA was not compared with TRBD1, the D call given in the table. TRBV21-1 is a recognized pseudogene. This CDR3 contains 14 residues.

The rearrangement links TRBV7-3 to TRBJ2-2; D remains ambiguous. V lost 3 bases to trimming and J lost 6 bases, with 11 bases between them. The germline V gene has CDR1 SGHTA and CDR2 FQGTGA. The CDR3 runs to 14 residues. This CDR3 reads CASSFVPGSGELFF. In DNA, the CDR3 is TGTGCCAGCAGCTTTGTCCCGGGTTCCGGGGAGCTGTTTTTT.

The V and J genes are TRBV20-1 and TRBJ1-1; D not certain. Trimming took off 1 base at V and 1 base at J, with 10 bases between the two ends. Per germline, CDR1 DFQATT and CDR2 SNEGSKA (reference sequence). This CDR3 contains 14 residues. CDR3: CSARGTSRNTEAFF. The DNA for the CDR3 is TGCAGTGCTAGAGGGACTTCAAGGAACACTGAAGCTTTCTTT.

The rearrangement links TRBV7-3 to TRBJ2-7; either TRBD1 or TRBD2 may fit D (5 bases each). V dropped 5 bases and J dropped 8 bases, with 16 bases sitting between them. This CDR3 region has 13 residues. The V gene's germline CDR1 is SGHTA and CDR2 FQGTGA. CDR3 nucleotides: TGTGCCAGCAGCCCAACCATCGAGGGGAAGCAGTACTTC. Protein product: CASSPTIEGKQYF.

Only a few counts were recorded for this clonotype. The chain combines TRBV2 with TRBJ1-2; 7 bases are a match to TRBD1. From germline, CDR1 is SNHLY and CDR2 FYNNEI. The J segment lost 10 bases and the V segment lost 5 bases, leaving 7 bases of the junction unmatched. The CDR3 extends over 12 amino acids. This CDR3 reads CASSTGARNYTF. The CDR3 DNA is TGTGCCAGCAGTACAGGGGCCAGGAACTACACCTTC.

This chain uses TRBV27 with TRBJ2-3, with D perhaps TRBD1 or TRBD2 (5 bases each). The germline V gene encodes CDR1 MNHEY and CDR2 SMNVEV (reference sequence). V was shortened by 5 bases and J by 1 base, with 16 bases between the two germline ends. The CDR3 extends over 16 amino acids. CDR3 bases: TGTGCCAGCAGTCCGCTGATGGGGGATCGCACAGATACGCAGTATTTT. Its protein is CASSPLMGDRTDTQYF.

The chain has TRBV5-1 and TRBJ1-1; D call uncertain. Germline loops: CDR1 SGHRS, CDR2 YFSETQ. This CDR3 comprises 14 residues. The V and J ends lost 2 bases and 0 bases respectively, with 8 bases between them. The CDR3 DNA sequence: TGCGCCAGCAGCTTATCCGTAATGAACACTGAAGCTTTCTTT. This encodes CASSLSVMNTEAFF.

The genes are TRBV28 and TRBJ2-5; TRBD2 matches 11 bases. This CDR3 has 15 residues. V lost 7 bases and J lost 5; bases outside the gene matches: 9. Per the germline V gene, CDR1 is MDHEN and CDR2 is SYDVKM. The CDR3 is CASKTSGGLEETQYF. Here the CDR3 DNA reads TGTGCCAGCAAAACTAGCGGGGGACTGGAGGAGACCCAGTACTTC.

This sequence joins TRBV6-2 or TRBV6-3 and TRBJ1-5; the D is unclear. Germline assignment: CDR1 MNHEY and CDR2 SVGEGT. Trimming pared 6 bases from V and 0 bases from J, leaving 21 bases between. The CDR3 is 18 residues long. The CDR3 sequence: CASSYDVLYTHSNQPQHF. Written as DNA, the CDR3 is TGTGCCAGCAGCTACGACGTACTCTACACCCATAGCAATCAGCCCCAGCATTTT.

The chain recombines TRBV10-3 with TRBJ2-3; TRBD1 matches 10 bases. This CDR3 spans 16 amino acids. Looked up from germline, CDR1 is ENHRY and CDR2 is SYGVKD. V shed 3 bases, J shed 5 bases, and the junction held 8 bases outside the gene matches. The CDR3 spells CAISDPLDRGEDTQYF. CDR3 nucleotide sequence: TGTGCCATCAGTGACCCTCTGGACAGGGGGGAAGATACGCAGTATTTT.

The chain joins TRBV7-3 to TRBJ2-4, with 7 bases that match TRBD1. Germline CDR1 is SGHTA and CDR2 is FQGTGA. Unmatched junction bases numbered 18, after V lost 6 bases and J lost 13 bases. There are 15 residues in the CDR3. The CDR3 nucleotides are TGTGCCAGCAGACAGACAGGGTCCACATATGAAAAGCAGTACTTC. It is translated as CASRQTGSTYEKQYF. Variable domain in full (rest from reference TRBV7-3 and TRBJ2-4): GAGVSQTPSNKVTEKGKYVELRCDPISGHTALYWYRQSLGQGPEFLIYFQGTGAADDSGLPNDRFFAVRPEGSVSTLKIQRTERGDSAVYLCASRQTGSTYEKQYFGAGTRLSVL.

The chain combines TRBV11-2 with TRBJ2-3, with 14 bases matching TRBD2. Germline CDR1 and CDR2: SGHAT and FQNNGV. After removal of 6 bases from V and 4 bases from J, the junction contained 9 bases not matched to a gene. The length of the CDR3 is 17 residues. The CDR3 sequence: CASSLTSGGAGPDTQYF. CDR3 sequence (DNA): TGTGCCAGCAGTTTGACTAGCGGGGGGGCGGGCCCAGATACGCAGTATTTT.

The CDR3 here is CSAPGLAGGYQETQYF. As DNA, the CDR3 is TGCAGTGCTCCGGGACTAGCGGGGGGGTACCAAGAGACCCAGTACTTC. The chain employs TRBV20-1 and TRBJ2-5; 16 nucleotides agree with TRBD2. Germline CDR1 DFQATT, CDR2 SNEGSKA (reference sequence). After removal of 5 bases from V and 0 bases from J, the junction contained 3 bases not matched to a gene. The CDR3 loop spans 16 amino acids.

The chain employs TRBV11-3 and TRBJ2-4; unclear D gene. CDR3 length: 17 residues. The V gene lost 0 bases and the J gene lost 0 bases, with 12 bases spanning the gap. Germline V CDR1 and CDR2: SGHNT, YENEEA. The CDR3 coding sequence is TGTGCCAGCAGCTTAGACTCTCCCATTTTAGCCAAAAACATTCAGTACTTC. Translation: CASSLDSPILAKNIQYF. The full variable domain, with the rest looked up from reference TRBV11-3 and TRBJ2-4, is EAGVVQSPRYKIIEKKQPVAFWCNPISGHNTLYWYLQNLGQGPELLIRYENEEAVDDSQLPKDRFSAERLKGVDSTLKIQPAELGDSAVYLCASSLDSPILAKNIQYFGAGTRLSVL.

V gene TRBV7-9 combines with J gene TRBJ1-1; 7 bases are a match to TRBD1. Germline V gives CDR1 SEHNR, CDR2 FQNEAQ (reference sequence). The CDR3 spans 16 residues. V lost 5 bases to trimming and J lost 2 bases; unmatched junction nucleotides: 11. CDR3 loop: CASSQPPGQSNTEAFF. The CDR3 DNA follows: TGTGCCAGCAGCCAACCCCCGGGACAGTCTAACACTGAAGCTTTCTTT.

The chain recombines TRBV6-2 or TRBV6-3 with TRBJ1-5; D is ambiguous. The CDR3 runs 12 residues. Germline V CDR1 and CDR2: MNHEY, SVGEGT. Trimming stripped 4 bases from V and 6 bases from J, with 7 bases between. This CDR3 reads CASSLDFQPQHF. CDR3 DNA sequence: TGTGCCAGCAGTTTGGATTTTCAGCCCCAGCATTTT.

The genes are TRBV6-6 and TRBJ2-6; 8 bases are shared with TRBD1. The CDR3 spans 14 residues. V was pared by 10 bases and J by 2 bases, with 4 bases of the junction left unmatched. Germline V lookup: CDR1 MNHNY, CDR2 SVGAGI (reference sequence). Here the CDR3 DNA reads TGTGCCACTCAGACAGGGGCTGGGGCCAACGTCCTGACTTTC. Translation gives CATQTGAGANVLTF.

The CDR3 bases are TGTGCCAGCAGTCTAAGTCCAGCGGGTCGTGAGCAGTTCTTC. Its translation: CASSLSPAGREQFF. The chain employs TRBV27 and TRBJ2-1, with a weak D call TRBD2 (6 bases). The V end lost 5 bases, the J end lost 9 bases, and 17 bases lay between the germline ends. The CDR3 length is 14 residues. CDR1 and CDR2 from the germline V gene are MNHEY and SMNVEV (reference sequence).

This chain links TRBV6-1 with TRBJ1-2; no definite D call. The CDR3 consists of 15 residues. The V end lost 4 bases, the J end lost 4 bases, and 16 bases lay between the germline ends. Germline assignment: CDR1 MNHNS and CDR2 SASEGT. CDR3 in DNA: TGTGCCAGCAGTGGGAGTATAGAGTGGGTCTATGGCTACACCTTC. It yields the protein CASSGSIEWVYGYTF.

V is TRBV15 and J is TRBJ1-2; D may be TRBD1 (5 bases). CDR1 is LNHNV, CDR2 YYDKDF, per germline (reference sequence). The CDR3 loop spans 13 amino acids. Trimming shortened V by 6 bases and J by 1 base, and 9 bases separated the two germline ends. The CDR3 region has the DNA TGTGCCACCAGTCAGGGAGTTAACTATGGCTACACCTTC. This sequence encodes CATSQGVNYGYTF.

The chain links TRBV6-2 or TRBV6-3 to TRBJ2-1; D might be TRBD1 (5 bases). Germline V CDR1 and CDR2: MNHEY, SVGEGT. CDR3 size: 16 residues. Trimming cost V 4 bases and J 8 bases, with 21 bases left between them. CDR3 region: CASSSPTRVKVHEQFF. CDR3 coding DNA: TGTGCCAGCAGTTCCCCCACCAGGGTGAAGGTCCATGAGCAGTTCTTC.

V and J are TRBV15 and TRBJ2-6; D is perhaps TRBD1 or TRBD2 (5 bases each). The V and J ends lost 2 bases and 2 bases respectively, with 13 bases between them. Germline V gene data show CDR1 as LNHNV and CDR2 as YYDKDF (reference sequence). The CDR3 has 17 residues. The CDR3 loop is CATSRPGLQPGANVLTF. DNA for the CDR3: TGTGCCACCAGCAGACCGGGGCTACAACCTGGGGCCAACGTCCTGACTTTC.